This T cell receptor beta chain is from a study of tumor-infiltrating lymphocytes in oesophageal squamous cell carcinoma. TCRdb re-called the PCR reads through MiXCR, storing one row per CDR3 protein. This table has around 20,000 distinct CDR3 sequences, roughly 41% appearing once. The clonotype was recovered from a male donor with esophageal squamous cell carcinoma. The sequenced material came from normal esophageal tissue next to the tumor.

The CDR3 bases are TGTGCCAGCAGCTCCCCCTTTATGGATGAGCAGTTCTTC. As protein: CASSSPFMDEQFF. This sequence joins TRBV7-9 and TRBJ2-1; the D is unclear. V lost 4 bases and J 8 bases, leaving 12 bases between the germline ends. The CDR3 contains 13 residues. Germline V lookup: CDR1 SEHNR, CDR2 FQNEAQ (reference sequence). Filled out from reference TRBV7-9 and TRBJ2-1, the complete variable domain reads DTGVSQNPRHKITKRGQNVTFRCDPISEHNRLYWYRQTLGQGPEFLTYFQNEAQLEKSRLLSDRFSAERPKGSFSTLEIQRTEQGDSAMYLCASSSPFMDEQFFGPGTRLTVL.